The source of this TCR beta chain is a study of cytotoxic CD8 clonotypes in ibrutinib-treated CLL. Turning to the study itself: Patient counts were around 10 relapsed/refractory, over 14 treatment-naive and 17 IGHV unmutated.

Sequencing was performed with immunoSEQ multiplex PCR; in TCRdb, only in-frame clones are kept and a portion is missing. The table lists some 200,000 clones, around 70% of them singletons. Remarks on this clone: Its antigen remains unidentified.

General study points: Ibrutinib response saw clonality rise, and progression saw it return toward baseline.

CDR1 LNHDA and CDR2 SQIVND come from the germline V gene (reference sequence). The V segment lost 7 bases and the J segment 2 bases; nucleotides outside the gene matches: 7. The CDR3 covers 14 residues. This specimen was PBMCs, taken after 24 months of ibrutinib treatment. This receptor was obtained from a human donor with chronic lymphocytic leukemia. The rearrangement joins TRBV19 to TRBJ2-7, with TRBD2 identical over 8 bases. The CDR3 is CASKTSVQTYEQYF. The CDR3 DNA reads as TGTGCCAGTAAGACTAGCGTGCAGACCTACGAGCAGTACTTC.